The 16 T cell receptor beta chains below all came from one sample that was sequenced in a study of cytomegalovirus exposure and HLA in healthy donors. The protocol was immunoSEQ multiplex PCR, while the TCRdb copy is restricted to in-frame clones and leaves out a portion. The data contain under 65,000 clones, roughly nine tenths of them singletons. Material: PBMCs. These receptor sequences come from a woman younger than 30 in good health and CMV-seropositive.

This sequence joins TRBV5-1 and TRBJ1-3, with a weak D call TRBD1 (5 bases). The V and J ends lost 2 bases and 2 bases respectively, with 11 bases between them. Germline V gives CDR1 SGHRS, CDR2 YFSETQ. The length of the CDR3 is 15 residues. The chain's CDR3 is CASSFTGIAGNTIYF. In DNA, the CDR3 is TGCGCCAGCAGCTTTACAGGTATCGCTGGAAACACCATATATTTT.

The chain is built from TRBV11-2 and TRBJ1-5; TRBD1 agrees at 7 bases. The CDR3 length is 14 residues. V dropped 3 bases and J dropped 4; count of bases not matched to a gene: 3. Germline-derived CDR1 and CDR2 are SGHAT and FQNNGV. This CDR3 is CASSLTGQNQPQHF. CDR3 DNA sequence: TGTGCCAGCAGCTTGACAGGGCAGAATCAGCCCCAGCATTTT.

The rearrangement joins TRBV28 to TRBJ1-1; TRBD1 agrees at 7 bases. Trimming removed 8 bases from V and 4 bases from J; junction bases left unmatched: 10. The length of the CDR3 is 14 residues. Germline-derived CDR1 and CDR2 are MDHEN and SYDVKM. CDR3 sequence: CASLRQGVPTEAFF. The CDR3 coding sequence is TGTGCCAGCTTGAGGCAGGGGGTCCCCACTGAAGCTTTCTTT.

This sequence joins TRBV6-6 and TRBJ1-5; no definite D call. Trimming pared 2 bases from V and 2 bases from J, leaving 13 bases between. The CDR3 is made up of 16 amino acids. Germline V gene sequence: CDR1 MNHNY, CDR2 SVGAGI (reference sequence). The CDR3 sequence is CASSYPDSGGNQPQHF. In DNA form, the CDR3 reads TGTGCCAGCAGTTACCCGGACTCGGGAGGCAATCAGCCCCAGCATTTT.

This sequence joins TRBV7-8 and TRBJ2-5, with D maybe TRBD2 (5 bases). The CDR3 runs to 13 residues. The germline V gene has CDR1 SGHVS and CDR2 FQNEAQ. The V gene lost 2 bases and the J gene lost 5 bases, with 9 bases spanning the gap. CDR3 nucleotides: TGTGCCAGCAGCTTATCGGGGTCGGAGACCCAGTACTTC. Translation gives CASSLSGSETQYF.

V is TRBV11-2 and J is TRBJ1-1; TRBD1 is a possible D gene (5 bases). The V end was cut by 5 bases, the J end by 2 bases, with 21 bases between. The CDR3 loop spans 17 amino acids. Germline CDR1 and CDR2: SGHAT and FQNNGV. CDR3 DNA sequence: TGTGCCAGCAGCCTATTTCCCCAGGGATCTAGTAACACTGAAGCTTTCTTT. Protein sequence: CASSLFPQGSSNTEAFF.

CDR3 region: CASSIPGQLMNTEAFF. CDR3 nucleotides: TGTGCCAGTAGTATCCCCGGACAGCTCATGAACACTGAAGCTTTCTTT. The rearrangement uses TRBV19 and TRBJ1-1, with D possibly TRBD1 on 6 matching bases. The CDR3 contains 16 residues. V was pared by 3 bases and J by 0 bases, with 14 bases between. Germline CDR1 is LNHDA and CDR2 is SQIVND (reference sequence).

This chain links TRBV21-1 with TRBJ1-5. TRBV21-1 is flagged as a pseudogene. This CDR3 comprises 17 residues. CDR3 DNA: TGTGCCAGCAGCAAAGGGGGAGGGAACGGACGGAATCAGCCCCAGCATTTT. It is translated as CASSKGGGNGRNQPQHF.

The chain recombines TRBV13 with TRBJ2-3, with D possibly matching TRBD2 (6 bases). V lost 4 bases and J 6 bases, leaving 14 bases between the germline ends. CDR1 PRHDT and CDR2 FYEKMQ come from the germline V gene (reference sequence). The CDR3 totals 14 residues. The CDR3 here is CASSSEGGRDTQYF. CDR3 DNA sequence: TGTGCCAGCAGCTCAGAGGGTGGGAGGGATACGCAGTATTTT.

This chain joins TRBV7-8 and TRBJ2-7, with a possible D match to TRBD1 (6 bases). V was pared by 5 bases and J by 7 bases, with 15 bases between. The CDR3 is 13 amino acids. CDR1 and CDR2 from the germline V gene are SGHVS and FQNEAQ. DNA of the CDR3: TGTGCCAGCAGCCCGGACAGTAAGGGAGAGCAGTACTTC. Its translation is CASSPDSKGEQYF.

The chain is built from TRBV7-6 and TRBJ2-7; 7 bases align to TRBD1. CDR1 and CDR2 from the germline V gene are SGHVS and FNYEAQ. The CDR3 extends over 13 amino acids. J was trimmed by 0 bases and V by 5 bases; bases with no gene match: 1. The CDR3 loop reads CASSRDSSYEQYF. In DNA form, the CDR3 reads TGTGCCAGCAGCCGGGACAGCTCCTACGAGCAGTACTTC. Looking up the rest from reference TRBV7-6 and TRBJ2-7 gives the full variable domain: GAGVSQSPRYKVTKRGQDVALRCDPISGHVSLYWYRQALGQGPEFLTYFNYEAQQDKSGLPNDRFSAERPEGSISTLTIQRTEQRDSAMYRCASSRDSSYEQYFGPGTRLTVT.

The chain joins TRBV7-6 to TRBJ2-2; 10 bases are shared with TRBD1. Germline V gene data show CDR1 as SGHVS and CDR2 as FNYEAQ. The J segment lost 1 base and the V segment lost 11 bases, leaving 13 bases of the junction unmatched. The CDR3 is 17 amino acids. The CDR3 region is CALTDDRGLGNTGELFF. The DNA for the CDR3 is TGTGCCCTCACAGATGACAGGGGGCTAGGGAACACCGGGGAGCTGTTTTTT.

CDR3 bases: TGTGCCAGCAGCTTAAACTATATATCCGACTATGGCTACACCTTC. This codes for CASSLNYISDYGYTF. The rearrangement joins TRBV7-4 to TRBJ1-2; D call uncertain. This CDR3 has 15 residues. Per germline, CDR1 SGHVT and CDR2 SQSDAQ. V lost 2 bases and J 3 bases, leaving 13 bases between the germline ends.

The J gene is TRBJ2-3, the V gene TRBV7-3; 13 bases align to TRBD2. J gave up 1 base and V 6 bases, and 4 bases lay outside the gene matches. The CDR3 length is 16 residues. The germline gives CDR1 SGHTA, CDR2 FQGTGA. CDR3 sequence reads: CASSPGLAGGTDTQYF. The CDR3 region has the DNA TGTGCCAGCAGTCCTGGACTAGCGGGGGGCACAGATACGCAGTATTTT. The full variable domain, with the rest looked up from reference TRBV7-3 and TRBJ2-3, is GAGVSQTPSNKVTEKGKYVELRCDPISGHTALYWYRQSLGQGPEFLIYFQGTGAADDSGLPNDRFFAVRPEGSVSTLKIQRTERGDSAVYLCASSPGLAGGTDTQYFGPGTRLTVL.

The V call is TRBV5-5, the J call TRBJ2-7; D remains unclear. CDR1 SGHKS and CDR2 YYEKEE come from the germline V gene (reference sequence). This CDR3 contains 15 residues. The germline V and J ends were trimmed by 1 base and 3 bases, with 14 bases remaining between them. The CDR3 DNA is TGTGCCAGCAGCTTGTCGGGTGGAAGGCTCTACGAGCAGTACTTC. Residues: CASSLSGGRLYEQYF.

This chain joins TRBV7-2 and TRBJ2-5; D is undetermined. Per the germline V gene, CDR1 is SGHTA and CDR2 is FQGNSA. V gave up 5 bases and J gave up 1 base, with 8 bases separating them. CDR3 length: 13 amino acids. CDR3: CASSPSPQETQYF. DNA for the CDR3: TGTGCCAGCAGCCCGAGCCCCCAAGAGACCCAGTACTTC.